The 17 T cell receptor beta chains presented below share a single source sample, sequenced in a study of OX40 agonist ivuxolimab in advanced cancers. The library was obtained by the immunoSEQ multiplex PCR assay. In its TCRdb copy, this immuneACCESS table keeps in-frame sequences only and misses some clones. Where compared with another copy, unresolved V genes explain less than half of these, and the others have no known cause. This sample comprises roughly 80,000 clones, over 65% of them detected only once. The biggest ten clones account for around 2.7% of the sample. Specimen: CD4+ or CD8+ T cells sorted from blood, collected in a trial of the OX40 agonist ivuxolimab. These receptors originate from an adult with an advanced solid tumor such as melanoma, head and neck, liver or kidney cancer.

This clone was picked up a small number of times. The chain joins TRBV6-1 to TRBJ2-7, with D perhaps assigned TRBD1 or TRBD2 (5 bases each). The V and J ends lost 4 bases and 7 bases respectively, with 14 bases between them. Germline CDR1 is MNHNS and CDR2 is SASEGT. This CDR3 is 13 amino acids long. CDR3 coding DNA: TGTGCCAGCAGTGGCGACGGGGCAGGGGAGCAGTACGTC. Its protein is CASSGDGAGEQYV.

CDR3 coding DNA: TGTGCCAGCAGCTTATTAGGGACAGGGGGCCGTGAAAAACTGTTTTTT. Protein product: CASSLLGTGGREKLFF. The V and J genes are TRBV7-7 and TRBJ1-4, with TRBD1 matching 12 bases. V dropped 2 bases and J dropped 7; count of bases not matched to a gene: 5. The CDR3 is 16 residues long. In germline, CDR1 is SSHAT, CDR2 FNYEAQ (reference sequence).

The chain has TRBV6-5 and TRBJ2-7; tentatively, D is TRBD1 (5 bases). The germline V gene encodes CDR1 MNHEY and CDR2 SVGAGI. Trimming shortened V by 2 bases and J by 6 bases, and 11 bases separated the two germline ends. CDR3 length equals 13 residues. The CDR3 sequence: CASSYPQGIEQYF. DNA for the CDR3: TGTGCCAGCAGTTACCCCCAGGGTATCGAGCAGTACTTC.

This rearrangement joins TRBV6-5 to TRBJ1-5; D not resolved. This CDR3 spans 15 amino acids. Germline loops: CDR1 MNHEY, CDR2 SVGAGI. The V gene lost 4 bases and the J gene lost 0 bases, with 10 bases spanning the gap. This CDR3 is CASSSTSASNQPQHF. The CDR3 coding sequence is TGTGCCAGCAGTTCCACATCTGCTAGCAATCAGCCCCAGCATTTT.

The chain carries TRBV6-5 and TRBJ2-3, with D possibly being TRBD1 or TRBD2 (5 bases each). Trimming stripped 7 bases from V and 4 bases from J, with 9 bases between. This CDR3 is built from 12 residues. CDR1 and CDR2 from the germline V gene are MNHEY and SVGAGI. The CDR3 here is CASKTGPDTQYF. Written as DNA, the CDR3 is TGTGCCAGCAAGACGGGACCAGATACGCAGTATTTT.

The gene calls are TRBV6-5 and TRBJ1-6; D gene unclear. The CDR3 contains 13 residues. Looked up from germline, CDR1 is MNHEY and CDR2 is SVGAGI. Trimming stripped 7 bases from V and 11 bases from J, with 15 bases between. Written as DNA, the CDR3 is TGTGCCAGCACTAGCGGGGAGGTCACACCCCTCCACTTT. Its translation: CASTSGEVTPLHF.

In this sample, this clone turned up a few times. V gene TRBV5-4 combines with J gene TRBJ1-1; D gene unclear. Germline assignment: CDR1 SGHNT and CDR2 YYREEE (reference sequence). The CDR3 runs 14 residues. Deletions cut 1 base from V and 0 bases from J, with 7 bases between. The CDR3 region has the DNA TGTGCCAGCAGCTTGTCCCAGGTGAACACTGAAGCTTTCTTT. It is translated as CASSLSQVNTEAFF.

The chain couples TRBV23-1 to TRBJ1-1; possible D gene TRBD1, 5 bases. TRBV23-1 is known as an ORF, though its function is uncertain. Trimming removed 3 bases at V and 0 bases at J, with 11 bases between. This CDR3 is built from 15 residues. In DNA form, the CDR3 reads TGCGCCAGCAGTCACCCAGACAGTTTGAACACTGAAGCTTTCTTT. This codes for CASSHPDSLNTEAFF.

The table lists this clone with a count of one. The chain has TRBV5-1 and TRBJ2-1, with 10 bases identical to TRBD1. V trimming: 5 bases; J trimming: 0 bases; junction bases outside the gene matches: 2. The CDR3 has 15 amino acids. Germline V CDR1 and CDR2: SGHRS, YFSETQ. The CDR3 here is CASRRTGGSYNEQFF. The DNA of the CDR3 is TGCGCCAGCAGACGGACAGGGGGCTCCTACAATGAGCAGTTCTTC.

This chain uses TRBV7-6 with TRBJ2-3; a weak D match, TRBD1 (6 bases). V lost 1 base and J 2 bases, leaving 10 bases between the germline ends. The CDR3 contains 15 residues. The germline V gene encodes CDR1 SGHVS and CDR2 FNYEAQ. The CDR3 sequence is CASSLGTAYTDTQYF. The DNA of the CDR3 is TGTGCCAGCAGCTTAGGGACAGCTTACACAGATACGCAGTATTTT.

The chain joins TRBV7-6 to TRBJ2-3; TRBD2 might be the D (5 bases). The CDR3 has 15 amino acids. The V end was cut by 1 base, the J end by 4 bases, with 12 bases between. CDR1 and CDR2 (germline): SGHVS, FNYEAQ. This CDR3 is CASSLGGLPADTQYF. The CDR3 DNA reads as TGTGCCAGCAGCTTAGGAGGGTTACCGGCAGATACGCAGTATTTT.

This chain connects TRBV7-2 to TRBJ1-5, with a weak D call TRBD1 (5 bases). The CDR3 runs to 12 residues. Germline CDR1 reads SGHTA; CDR2 reads FQGNSA. V dropped 7 bases and J dropped 4 bases, with 8 bases sitting between them. The CDR3 sequence: CASTQGNQPQHF. The CDR3 region has the DNA TGTGCCAGCACGCAGGGTAATCAGCCCCAGCATTTT.

The chain recombines TRBV7-6 with TRBJ2-3, with 7 bases lining up with TRBD2. Germline loops: CDR1 SGHVS, CDR2 FNYEAQ. The CDR3 loop spans 16 amino acids. V trimming: 2 bases; J trimming: 2 bases; junction bases outside the gene matches: 7. In nucleotides, the CDR3 is TGTGCCAGCAGCTTATTCGCTAGCGGCAACACAGATACGCAGTATTTT. Its protein is CASSLFASGNTDTQYF.

The gene calls are TRBV4-2 and TRBJ1-6; D is unresolved. The germline V gene has CDR1 LGHNA and CDR2 YNFKEQ. The CDR3 spans 14 residues. The V gene lost 1 base and the J gene lost 7 bases, with 8 bases spanning the gap. Here the CDR3 reads CASSQGQLNSPLHF. The CDR3 DNA reads as TGTGCCAGCAGCCAAGGCCAGCTCAATTCACCCCTCCACTTT.

This clone was counted at least ten times. Within the sample, other DNA sequences also encode this same CDR3. The genes are TRBV19 and TRBJ2-3; no firm D call. V was pared by 0 bases and J by 0 bases, with 4 bases between. This CDR3 is built from 14 residues. Per the germline V gene, CDR1 is LNHDA and CDR2 is SQIVND (reference sequence). The DNA for the CDR3 is TGTGCCAGTAGTATAGACGGTAGCACAGATACGCAGTATTTT. Amino acids: CASSIDGSTDTQYF.

A few counts support this clone. V usage is TRBV10-3 and J usage is TRBJ2-3, with 11 bases lining up with TRBD2. CDR1 ENHRY and CDR2 SYGVKD come from the germline V gene. There are 16 residues in the CDR3. J gave up 2 bases and V 5 bases, and 6 bases lay outside the gene matches. The CDR3 is CAISLRLAGFTDTQYF. CDR3 nucleotide sequence: TGTGCCATCAGTCTCCGACTAGCGGGATTCACAGATACGCAGTATTTT.

V gene TRBV9 combines with J gene TRBJ2-7; D tentatively reads TRBD1 or TRBD2 (5 bases each). The CDR3 runs to 15 residues. The ends were cut back, 0 bases at V and 6 bases at J, with 16 bases in the middle. Germline V CDR1 and CDR2: SGDLS, YYNGEE. The CDR3 DNA is TGTGCCAGCAGCGTAGTTGGGGGACCTGAGGGCGAGCAGTACTTC. It specifies CASSVVGGPEGEQYF.